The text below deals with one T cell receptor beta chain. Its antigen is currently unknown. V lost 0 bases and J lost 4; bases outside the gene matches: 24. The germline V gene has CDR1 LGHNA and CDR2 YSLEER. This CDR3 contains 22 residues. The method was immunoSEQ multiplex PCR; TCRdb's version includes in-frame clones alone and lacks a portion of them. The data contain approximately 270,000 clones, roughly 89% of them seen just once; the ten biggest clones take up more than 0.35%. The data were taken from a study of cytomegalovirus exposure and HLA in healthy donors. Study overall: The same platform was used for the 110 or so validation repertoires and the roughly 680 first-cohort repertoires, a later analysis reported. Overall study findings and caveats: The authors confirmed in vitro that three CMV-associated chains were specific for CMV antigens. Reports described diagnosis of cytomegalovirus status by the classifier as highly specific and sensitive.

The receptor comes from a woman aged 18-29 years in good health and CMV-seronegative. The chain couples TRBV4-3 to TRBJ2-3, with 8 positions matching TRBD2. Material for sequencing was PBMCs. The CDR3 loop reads CASSQDRAPARARAGDADTQYF. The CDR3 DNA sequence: TGCGCCAGCAGCCAAGATCGTGCCCCCGCCCGGGCGAGAGCGGGGGATGCAGATACGCAGTATTTT.